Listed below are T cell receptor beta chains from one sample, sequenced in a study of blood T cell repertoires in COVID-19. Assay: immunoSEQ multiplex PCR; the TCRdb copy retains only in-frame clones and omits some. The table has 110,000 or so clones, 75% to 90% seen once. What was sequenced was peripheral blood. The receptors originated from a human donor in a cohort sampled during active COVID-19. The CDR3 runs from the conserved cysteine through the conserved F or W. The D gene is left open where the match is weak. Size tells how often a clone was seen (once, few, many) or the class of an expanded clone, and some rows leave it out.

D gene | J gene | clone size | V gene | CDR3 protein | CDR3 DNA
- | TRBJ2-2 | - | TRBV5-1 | CASSLDQRAGELFF | TGCGCCAGCAGCTTGGATCAGAGGGCCGGGGAGCTGTTTTTT
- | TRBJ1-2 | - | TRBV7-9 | CASSQGRGSFTDGYTF | TGTGCCAGCAGCCAAGGGAGGGGATCCTTTACCGATGGCTACACCTTC
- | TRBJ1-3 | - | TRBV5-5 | CASRPPGTGNTIYF | TGTGCCAGCAGGCCCCCCGGTACTGGAAACACCATATATTTT
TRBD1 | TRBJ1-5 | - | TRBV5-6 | CASSLGTGKLGQPQHF | TGTGCCAGCAGCTTGGGGACAGGGAAGCTTGGTCAGCCCCAGCATTTT
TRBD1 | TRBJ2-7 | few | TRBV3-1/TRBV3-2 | CASSRQGIGYEQYF | TGTGCCAGCAGTCGACAGGGTATAGGTTACGAGCAGTACTTC
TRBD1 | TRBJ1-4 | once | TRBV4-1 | CASSQQGGVTNEKLFF | TGCGCCAGCAGCCAGCAGGGGGGAGTGACTAATGAAAAACTGTTTTTT
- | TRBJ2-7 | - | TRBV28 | CASSFRLPREQYF | TGTGCCAGCAGTTTTCGACTGCCTAGGGAGCAGTACTTC
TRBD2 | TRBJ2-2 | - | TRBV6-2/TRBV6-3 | CASSLRLAGDTGELFF | TGTGCCAGCAGTTTGCGGCTAGCGGGGGACACCGGGGAGCTGTTTTTT
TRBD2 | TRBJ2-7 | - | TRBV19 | CASSPRVLAGGRNEQYF | TGTGCCAGTAGTCCGAGGGTCCTAGCGGGGGGGAGGAACGAGCAGTACTTC
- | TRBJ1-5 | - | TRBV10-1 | CASGGGYQPQHF | TGCGCCAGCGGGGGGGGTTATCAGCCCCAGCATTTT
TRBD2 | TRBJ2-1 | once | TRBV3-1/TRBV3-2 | CASSQAPTSGSNEQFF | TGTGCCAGCAGCCAAGCCCCGACTAGCGGTTCCAATGAGCAGTTCTTC
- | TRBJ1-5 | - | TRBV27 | CASSFRGEDQPQHF | TGTGCCAGCAGTTTCAGGGGAGAAGATCAGCCCCAGCATTTT
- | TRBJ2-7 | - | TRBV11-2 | CASSFVLGTYEQYF | TGTGCCAGCAGCTTTGTATTGGGCACCTACGAGCAGTACTTC
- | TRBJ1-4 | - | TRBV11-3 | CASSFNQGPYEKLFF | TGTGCCAGCAGCTTTAACCAGGGCCCCTATGAAAAACTGTTTTTT